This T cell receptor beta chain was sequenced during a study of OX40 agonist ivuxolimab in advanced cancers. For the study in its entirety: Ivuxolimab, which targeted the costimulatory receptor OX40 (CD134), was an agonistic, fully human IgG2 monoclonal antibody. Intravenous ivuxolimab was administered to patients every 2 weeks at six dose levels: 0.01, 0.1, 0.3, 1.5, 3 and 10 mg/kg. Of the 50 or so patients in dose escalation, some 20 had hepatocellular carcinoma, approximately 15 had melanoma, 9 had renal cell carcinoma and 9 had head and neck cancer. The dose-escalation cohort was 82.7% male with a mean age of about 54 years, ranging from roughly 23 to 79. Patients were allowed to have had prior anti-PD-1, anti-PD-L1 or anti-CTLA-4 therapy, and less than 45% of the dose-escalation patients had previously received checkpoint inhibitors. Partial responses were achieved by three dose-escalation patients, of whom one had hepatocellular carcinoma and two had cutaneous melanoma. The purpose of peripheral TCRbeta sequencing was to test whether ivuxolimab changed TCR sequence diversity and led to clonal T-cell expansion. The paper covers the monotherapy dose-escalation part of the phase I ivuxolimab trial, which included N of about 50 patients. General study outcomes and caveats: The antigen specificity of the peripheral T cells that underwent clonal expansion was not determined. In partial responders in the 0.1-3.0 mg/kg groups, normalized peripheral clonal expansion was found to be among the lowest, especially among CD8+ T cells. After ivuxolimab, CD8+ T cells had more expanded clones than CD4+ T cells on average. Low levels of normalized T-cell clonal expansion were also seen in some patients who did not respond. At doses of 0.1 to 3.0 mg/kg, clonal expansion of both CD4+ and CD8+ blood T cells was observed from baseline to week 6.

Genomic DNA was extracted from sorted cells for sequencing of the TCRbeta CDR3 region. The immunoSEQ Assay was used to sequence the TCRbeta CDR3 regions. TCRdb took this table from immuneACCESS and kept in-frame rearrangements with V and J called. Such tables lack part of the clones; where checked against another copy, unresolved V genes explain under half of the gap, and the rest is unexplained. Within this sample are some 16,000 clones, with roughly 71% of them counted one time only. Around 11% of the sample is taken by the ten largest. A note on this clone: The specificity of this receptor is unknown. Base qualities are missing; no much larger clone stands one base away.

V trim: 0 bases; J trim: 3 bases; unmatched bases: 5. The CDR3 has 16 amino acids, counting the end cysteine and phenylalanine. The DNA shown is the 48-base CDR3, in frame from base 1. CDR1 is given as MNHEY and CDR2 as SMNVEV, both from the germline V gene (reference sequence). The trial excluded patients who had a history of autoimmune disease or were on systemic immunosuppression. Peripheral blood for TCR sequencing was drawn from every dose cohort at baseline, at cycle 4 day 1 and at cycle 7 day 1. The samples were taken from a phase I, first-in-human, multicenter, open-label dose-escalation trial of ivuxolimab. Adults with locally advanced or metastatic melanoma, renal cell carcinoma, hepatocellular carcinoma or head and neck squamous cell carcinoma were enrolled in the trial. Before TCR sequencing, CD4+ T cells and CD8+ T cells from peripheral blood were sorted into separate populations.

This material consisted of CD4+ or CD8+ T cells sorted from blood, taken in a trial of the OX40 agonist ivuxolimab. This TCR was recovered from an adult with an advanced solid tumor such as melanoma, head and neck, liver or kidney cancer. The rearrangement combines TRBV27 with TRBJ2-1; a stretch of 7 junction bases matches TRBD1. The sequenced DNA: TGTGCCAGCAGTTTATCGCTGGGACAGTACTACAATGAGCAGTTCTTC. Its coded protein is CASSLSLGQYYNEQFF.